Listed below are T cell receptor beta chains from one sample, sequenced in a study of OX40 agonist ivuxolimab in advanced cancers. Generated by immunoSEQ multiplex PCR, the TCRdb table keeps only in-frame clones and is missing some. The data show under 90,000 clones, roughly 86% seen once. The material was CD4+ or CD8+ T cells sorted from blood, obtained in a trial of the OX40 agonist ivuxolimab. The source of these receptors is an adult with an advanced solid tumor such as melanoma, head and neck, liver or kidney cancer. Each CDR3 is given with its conserved first and last residue. The D gene is left open where the match is weak. Clone size is shown for a subset of rows, as once, few, many or a class of expanded clone.

clone_size,v_call,d_call,j_call,cdr3_aa,cdr3_nt
NA,TRBV6-1,NA,TRBJ1-1,CASSEARGDTEAFF,TGTGCCAGCAGTGAAGCTAGAGGAGACACTGAAGCTTTCTTT
NA,TRBV5-1,TRBD2,TRBJ2-1,CASSTGPSLAGGSYNEQFF,TGCGCCAGCAGTACGGGACCCTCTCTAGCGGGAGGTTCCTACAATGAGCAGTTCTTC
NA,TRBV5-1,NA,TRBJ1-1,CASSLGTPRKTEAFF,TGCGCCAGCAGCCTAGGGACTCCCAGAAAGACTGAAGCTTTCTTT
NA,TRBV15,NA,TRBJ2-1,CATSVAPQSYNEQFF,TGTGCCACCAGCGTCGCCCCCCAATCCTACAATGAGCAGTTCTTC
NA,TRBV28,NA,TRBJ2-1,CASSSTPSGWEQFF,TGTGCCAGCAGTTCTACCCCTTCTGGATGGGAGCAGTTCTTC
NA,TRBV11-2,NA,TRBJ2-2,CASSFVRNTGELFF,TGTGCCAGCAGCTTTGTACGCAACACCGGGGAGCTGTTTTTT
few,TRBV5-1,TRBD1,TRBJ2-5,CASSSGTGRGGAQYF,TGCGCCAGCAGCTCCGGGACAGGGAGAGGGGGGGCCCAGTACTTC
NA,TRBV29-1,TRBD2,TRBJ2-3,CSVAGRFTDTQYF,TGCAGCGTTGCCGGGAGGTTCACAGATACGCAGTATTTT
NA,TRBV7-2,NA,TRBJ2-7,CASSRLRGSPYEQYF,TGTGCCAGCAGCCGTCTGAGGGGCAGTCCCTACGAGCAGTACTTC
NA,TRBV19,NA,TRBJ2-7,CASSMKLHSSYEQYF,TGTGCCAGTAGTATGAAGCTACATAGCTCCTACGAGCAGTACTTC
NA,TRBV4-1,NA,TRBJ1-3,CASSQEEGNTIYF,TGCGCCAGCAGCCAAGAAGAAGGAAACACCATATATTTT
NA,TRBV10-3,NA,TRBJ1-5,CASSLGPQTHQPQHF,TGTGCCTCCTCCCTGGGGCCTCAAACCCATCAGCCCCAGCATTTT
NA,TRBV2,TRBD1,TRBJ1-3,CASSEGAAGGLKDSGNTIYF,TGTGCCAGCAGTGAAGGGGCGGCAGGGGGTTTGAAGGACTCTGGAAACACCATATATTTT
NA,TRBV5-1,NA,TRBJ1-1,CASSFYRQSEAFF,TGCGCCAGCAGCTTCTATCGACAGTCTGAAGCTTTCTTT
NA,TRBV6-1,NA,TRBJ2-5,CASSRTFQETQYF,TGTGCCAGCAGTAGGACCTTTCAAGAGACCCAGTACTTC
NA,TRBV2,NA,TRBJ1-1,CASSAPPQGRMRTEAFF,TGTGCCAGCAGTGCCCCGCCCCAGGGAAGGATGCGCACTGAAGCTTTCTTT
NA,TRBV7-9,TRBD1,TRBJ2-7,CASSLGDSSSYEQYF,TGTGCCAGCAGCTTGGGGGACAGTAGCTCCTACGAGCAGTACTTC
NA,TRBV7-6,NA,TRBJ2-2,CASSPRGETGELFF,TGTGCCAGCAGCCCAAGGGGGGAGACCGGGGAGCTGTTTTTT
NA,TRBV28,NA,TRBJ2-2,CASTAIGVRYTGELFF,TGTGCCAGCACCGCCATAGGGGTACGATACACCGGGGAGCTGTTTTTT
NA,TRBV2,TRBD2,TRBJ2-7,CASSEGSGDEQYF,TGTGCCAGCAGTGAGGGTAGCGGGGACGAGCAGTACTTC
NA,TRBV10-3,NA,TRBJ2-2,CATGGAGELFF,TGTGCCACCGGAGGGGCCGGGGAGCTGTTTTTT
few,TRBV12-5,NA,TRBJ1-5,CASGLGEEWPQHF,TGTGCTAGTGGTTTGGGAGAGGAATGGCCCCAGCATTTT
few,TRBV6-6,NA,TRBJ1-1,CASSPQGTDTEAFF,TGTGCCAGCAGTCCACAAGGCACGGACACTGAAGCTTTCTTT
NA,TRBV5-1,TRBD2,TRBJ2-1,CASSSGTSGLMYNEQFF,TGCGCCAGCAGCTCAGGGACTAGCGGGCTTATGTACAATGAGCAGTTCTTC
once,TRBV10-3,NA,TRBJ1-5,CAISQPGQPQHF,TGTGCCATCAGCCAACCCGGTCAGCCCCAGCATTTT
NA,TRBV7-8,NA,TRBJ2-4,CASSLAGGVTKNIQYF,TGTGCCAGCAGCTTAGCGGGTGGAGTAACCAAAAACATTCAGTACTTC
NA,TRBV5-1,NA,TRBJ1-4,CASSLVSFLGPEKLFF,TGCGCCAGCAGCTTGGTCTCCTTCCTTGGTCCTGAAAAACTGTTTTTT
few,TRBV30,NA,TRBJ1-1,CAWTRTETYTEAFF,TGTGCCTGGACAAGGACAGAAACCTACACTGAAGCTTTCTTT
NA,TRBV29-1,NA,TRBJ1-3,CSASSSGNTIYF,TGCAGCGCCTCGAGCTCTGGAAACACCATATATTTT
few,TRBV6-6,NA,TRBJ1-2,CASSKGADYGYTF,TGTGCCAGCAGTAAGGGAGCGGACTATGGCTACACCTTC
NA,TRBV5-8,NA,TRBJ1-4,CASSLRGRADEKLFF,TGTGCCAGCAGCTTGCGGGGACGAGCCGATGAAAAACTGTTTTTT
NA,TRBV2,NA,TRBJ1-3,CASNKDSGNTIYF,TGTGCCAGCAATAAGGACTCTGGAAACACCATATATTTT
once,TRBV30,TRBD1,TRBJ1-4,CAWSGPGQLNEKLFF,TGTGCCTGGAGCGGGCCGGGACAGCTTAATGAAAAACTGTTTTTT
NA,TRBV5-6,TRBD2,TRBJ2-7,CASSYTSGGPFSYEQYF,TGTGCCAGCAGCTATACTAGCGGGGGACCCTTCTCCTACGAGCAGTACTTC
NA,TRBV5-4,NA,TRBJ2-3,CASSPRPPQGGRRDTQYF,TGTGCCAGCAGCCCTCGTCCCCCACAGGGTGGGAGGCGAGATACGCAGTATTTT
NA,TRBV28,TRBD2,TRBJ2-3,CASSLSGSGSTTDTQYF,TGTGCCAGCAGTTTATCTGGTAGCGGGAGTACGACAGATACGCAGTATTTT
NA,TRBV6-4,NA,TRBJ2-6,CASSEGGNSGANVLTF,TGTGCCAGCAGTGAGGGGGGAAACTCTGGGGCCAACGTCCTGACTTTC
NA,TRBV10-3,TRBD1,TRBJ2-3,CAISSARGPGDTQYF,TGTGCCATCAGCTCCGCTAGGGGGCCGGGGGATACGCAGTATTTT
NA,TRBV6-5,NA,TRBJ1-1,CASSYLHRGRGTEAFF,TGTGCCAGCAGTTACCTCCACAGAGGCCGGGGCACTGAAGCTTTCTTT
NA,TRBV30,TRBD1,TRBJ1-1,CACAGQSGTEAFF,TGTGCCTGCGCGGGACAGTCTGGGACTGAAGCTTTCTTT
NA,TRBV30,NA,TRBJ1-2,CAWSASSGYSYGYTF,TGTGCCTGGAGTGCATCCTCAGGGTATAGCTATGGCTACACCTTC
NA,TRBV5-1,NA,TRBJ2-5,CASRDFPEETQYF,TGCGCCAGTCGGGACTTTCCTGAAGAGACCCAGTACTTC
few,TRBV2,NA,TRBJ2-7,CASSGQGGPYEQYF,TGTGCCAGCAGTGGTCAGGGGGGACCCTACGAGCAGTACTTC
NA,TRBV18,NA,TRBJ1-5,CASSSDGNQPQHF,TGTGCCAGCTCCTCCGACGGAAATCAGCCCCAGCATTTT
NA,TRBV18,TRBD1,TRBJ1-1,CASSPIGGPNTEAFF,TGTGCCAGCTCACCAATAGGGGGCCCTAACACTGAAGCTTTCTTT
NA,TRBV5-1,NA,TRBJ2-3,CASSSPGGTDTQYF,TGCGCCAGCAGCTCCCCGGGGGGCACAGATACGCAGTATTTT
NA,TRBV13,NA,TRBJ1-2,CASSTIRKYGYTF,TGTGCCAGCAGTACTATAAGGAAGTATGGCTACACCTTC
NA,TRBV4-2,NA,TRBJ2-1,CASSKSGEQFF,TGTGCCAGCAGCAAGTCGGGTGAGCAGTTCTTC
NA,TRBV7-9,NA,TRBJ2-5,CASSLAGAETQYF,TGTGCCAGCAGCTTAGCTGGGGCGGAGACCCAGTACTTC
once,TRBV29-1,TRBD1,TRBJ1-1,CSAETGVNTEAFF,TGCAGCGCTGAGACAGGGGTGAACACTGAAGCTTTCTTT
NA,TRBV5-1,NA,TRBJ2-7,CASSLTGAYEQYF,TGCGCCAGCAGCTTGACAGGAGCCTACGAGCAGTACTTC
NA,TRBV19,TRBD2,TRBJ2-2,CASTGSGGWTGELFF,TGTGCCAGTACGGGAAGCGGGGGCTGGACCGGGGAGCTGTTTTTT
NA,TRBV9,NA,TRBJ2-3,CASSDHSSTDTQYF,TGTGCCAGCAGTGACCATTCTAGCACAGATACGCAGTATTTT
NA,TRBV10-3,TRBD1,TRBJ2-2,CAITRGQGNTGELFF,TGTGCCATCACAAGGGGACAGGGTAACACCGGGGAGCTGTTTTTT